This TCR beta chain was recorded in a study of blood T cells in healthy people across ages. General study results and limits: The authors considered diversity estimates from one million T cells to be underestimates.

The CDR3 loop spans 17 amino acids. Germline loops: CDR1 LGHNA, CDR2 YSLEER. Trimming shortened V by 0 bases and J by 0 bases, and 13 bases separated the two germline ends. Alongside a J-beta primer mix, a sample-barcoded 5' primer served in a second PCR lasting roughly 7 to 11 cycles. TCRdb processed the 5' RACE reads anew with MiXCR; each CDR3 protein has one entry. The repertoire holds approximately 1,700,000 distinct CDR3 sequences, with about two fifths as singletons. This clonotype was counted a single time. What it binds is not known. This receptor was obtained from a human donor in good health. The chain is built from TRBV4-3 and TRBJ2-3; no definite D call. Sequencing was carried out using blood. The CDR3 nucleotides read TGCGCCAGCAGCCAAGAACTCGGCATTCCTAGCACAGATACGCAGTATTTT. Protein: CASSQELGIPSTDTQYF.